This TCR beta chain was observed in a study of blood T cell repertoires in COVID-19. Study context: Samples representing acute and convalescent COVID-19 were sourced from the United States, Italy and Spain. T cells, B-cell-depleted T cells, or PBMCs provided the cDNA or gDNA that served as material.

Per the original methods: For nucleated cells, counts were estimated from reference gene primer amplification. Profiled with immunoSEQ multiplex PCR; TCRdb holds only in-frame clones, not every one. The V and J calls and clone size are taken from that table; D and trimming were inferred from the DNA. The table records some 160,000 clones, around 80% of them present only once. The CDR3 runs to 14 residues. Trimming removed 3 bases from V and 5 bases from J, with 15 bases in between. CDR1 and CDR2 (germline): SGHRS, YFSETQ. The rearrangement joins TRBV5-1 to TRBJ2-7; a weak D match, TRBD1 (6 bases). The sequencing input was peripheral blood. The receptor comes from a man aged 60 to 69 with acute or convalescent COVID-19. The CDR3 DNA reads TGCGCCAGCAGCTCACAGGGTGGGAATGACGAGCAGTACTTC. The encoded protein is CASSSQGGNDEQYF. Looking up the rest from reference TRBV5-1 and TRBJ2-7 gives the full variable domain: KAGVTQTPRYLIKTRGQQVTLSCSPISGHRSVSWYQQTPGQGLQFLFEYFSETQRNKGNFPGRFSGRQFSNSRSEMNVSTLELGDSALYLCASSSQGGNDEQYFGPGTRLTVT.